The sample holds one count of the clone carrying this T cell receptor beta chain. Its antigen remains unidentified. This specimen comes from a study of cytomegalovirus exposure and HLA in healthy donors. General observations from the study: V segments that were indistinguishable, TRBV6-2 and TRBV6-3 among them, were omitted from analysis. Later analysis identified a missense DCLRE1C variant that was linked to TCR beta V- and J-gene trimming. Reports indicate that TCR beta sequences accurately predicted the HLA-A and HLA-B alleles of most subjects. In an earlier analysis, productive rearrangement rates for most beta V segments clustered near 87% or 30%.

In the PCR, 60 Vbeta and 13 Jbeta primers were used. Assay used: immunoSEQ multiplex PCR; TCRdb lists only in-frame clones, some missing. The data show approximately 61,000 clones, around 82% seen once. CDR3 length: 15 amino acids. CDR1 and CDR2 from the germline V gene are MGHDK and SYGVNS. Trimming removed 8 bases from V and 1 base from J; junction bases left unmatched: 8. The gene calls are TRBV25-1 and TRBJ2-3, with 8 bases lining up with TRBD1. The clonotype comes from a man in his late teens or twenties in good health and CMV-seropositive. The sample consisted of PBMCs. CDR3: CASDPDRAGTDTQYF. CDR3 coding DNA: TGTGCCAGCGACCCGGACAGGGCTGGCACAGATACGCAGTATTTT.